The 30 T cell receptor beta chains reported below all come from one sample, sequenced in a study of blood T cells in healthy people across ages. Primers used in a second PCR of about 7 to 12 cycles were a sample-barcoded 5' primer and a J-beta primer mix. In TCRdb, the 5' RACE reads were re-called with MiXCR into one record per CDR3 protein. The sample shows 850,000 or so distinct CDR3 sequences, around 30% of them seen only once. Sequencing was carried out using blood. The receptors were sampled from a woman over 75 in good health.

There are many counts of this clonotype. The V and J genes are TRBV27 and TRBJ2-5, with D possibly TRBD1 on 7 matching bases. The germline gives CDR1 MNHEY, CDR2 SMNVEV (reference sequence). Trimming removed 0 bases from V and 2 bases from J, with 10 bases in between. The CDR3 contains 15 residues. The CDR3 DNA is TGTGCCAGCAGTTTATCGGGGGGACAGCAAGAGACCCAGTACTTC. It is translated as CASSLSGGQQETQYF.

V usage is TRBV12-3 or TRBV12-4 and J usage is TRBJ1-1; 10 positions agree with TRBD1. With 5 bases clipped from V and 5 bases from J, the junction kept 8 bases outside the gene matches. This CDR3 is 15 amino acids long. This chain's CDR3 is CASSPETGGRTEAFF. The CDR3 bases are TGTGCCAGCAGTCCAGAGACAGGGGGCCGAACTGAAGCTTTCTTT.

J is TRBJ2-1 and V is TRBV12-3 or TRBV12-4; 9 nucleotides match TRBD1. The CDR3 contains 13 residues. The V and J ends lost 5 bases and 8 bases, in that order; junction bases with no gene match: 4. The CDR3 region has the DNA TGTGCCAGCAGTACGGGACAGGGCGATGAGCAGTTCTTC. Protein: CASSTGQGDEQFF.

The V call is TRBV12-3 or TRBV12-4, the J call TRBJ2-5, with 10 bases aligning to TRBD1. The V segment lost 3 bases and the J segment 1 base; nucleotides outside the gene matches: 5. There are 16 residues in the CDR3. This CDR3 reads CASSLSGTGVQETQYF. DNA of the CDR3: TGTGCCAGCAGTTTGTCCGGGACAGGGGTCCAAGAGACCCAGTACTTC.

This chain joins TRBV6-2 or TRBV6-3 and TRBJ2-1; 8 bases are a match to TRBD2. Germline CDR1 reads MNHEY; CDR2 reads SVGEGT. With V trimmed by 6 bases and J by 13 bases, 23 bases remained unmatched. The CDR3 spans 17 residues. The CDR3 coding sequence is TGTGCCAGCAGATTTAAATCTCGGACTAGCCCCGAAGAGACCCAGTTCTTC. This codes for CASRFKSRTSPEETQFF.

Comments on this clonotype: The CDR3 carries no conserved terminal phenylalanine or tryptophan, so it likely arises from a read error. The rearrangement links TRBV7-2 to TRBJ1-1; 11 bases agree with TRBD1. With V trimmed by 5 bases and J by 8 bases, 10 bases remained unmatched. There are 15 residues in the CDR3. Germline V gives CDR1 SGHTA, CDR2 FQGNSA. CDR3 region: CASSRRGQGGTEAFC. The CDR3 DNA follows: TGTGCCAGCAGCCGACGGGGACAGGGGGGCACGGAAGCTTTCTGT.

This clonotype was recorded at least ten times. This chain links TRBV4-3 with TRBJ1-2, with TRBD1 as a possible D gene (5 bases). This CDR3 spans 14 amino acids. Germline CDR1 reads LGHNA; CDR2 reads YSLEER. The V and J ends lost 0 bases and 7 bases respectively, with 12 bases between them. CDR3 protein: CASSQDGWTSGYTF. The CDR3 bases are TGCGCCAGCAGCCAAGATGGGTGGACATCTGGCTACACCTTC.

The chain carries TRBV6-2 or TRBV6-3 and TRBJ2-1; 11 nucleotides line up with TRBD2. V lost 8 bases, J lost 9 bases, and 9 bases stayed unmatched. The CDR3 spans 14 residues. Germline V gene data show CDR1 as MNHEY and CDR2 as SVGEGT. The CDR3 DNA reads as TGTGCCAGCGGCTTTAGCGGGGGGGCCGGTGAGCAGTTCTTC. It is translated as CASGFSGGAGEQFF.

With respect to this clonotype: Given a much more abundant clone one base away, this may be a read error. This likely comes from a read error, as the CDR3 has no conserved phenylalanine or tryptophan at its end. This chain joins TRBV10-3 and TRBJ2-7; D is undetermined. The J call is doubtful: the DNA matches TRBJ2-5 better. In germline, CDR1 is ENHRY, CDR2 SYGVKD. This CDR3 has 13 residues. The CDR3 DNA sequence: TGTGCCATCAGCTTTACAGTGGCAGAGACCCAGTACTGC. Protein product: CAISFTVAETQYC.

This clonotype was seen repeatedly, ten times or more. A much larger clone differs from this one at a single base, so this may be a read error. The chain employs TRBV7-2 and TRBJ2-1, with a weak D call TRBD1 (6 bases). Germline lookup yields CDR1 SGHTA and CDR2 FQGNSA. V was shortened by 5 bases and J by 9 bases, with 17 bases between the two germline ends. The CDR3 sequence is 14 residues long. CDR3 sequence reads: CASSAYRVRGEQFF. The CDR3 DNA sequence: TGTGCCAGCAGCGCCTACAGGGTTCGGGGTGAGCAGTTCTTC.

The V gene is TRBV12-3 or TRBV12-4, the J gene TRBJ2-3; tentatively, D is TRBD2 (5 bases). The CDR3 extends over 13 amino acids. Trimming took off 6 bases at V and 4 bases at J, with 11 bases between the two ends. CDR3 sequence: CASRKEGADTQYF. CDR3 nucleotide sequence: TGTGCCAGCAGAAAAGAGGGCGCAGATACGCAGTATTTT.

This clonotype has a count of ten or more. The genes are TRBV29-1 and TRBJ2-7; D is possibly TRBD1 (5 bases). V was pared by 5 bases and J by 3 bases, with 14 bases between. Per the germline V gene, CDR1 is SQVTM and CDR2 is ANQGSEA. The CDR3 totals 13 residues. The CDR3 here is CSVQMGPYYEQYF. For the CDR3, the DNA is TGCAGCGTTCAAATGGGGCCCTACTACGAGCAGTACTTC.

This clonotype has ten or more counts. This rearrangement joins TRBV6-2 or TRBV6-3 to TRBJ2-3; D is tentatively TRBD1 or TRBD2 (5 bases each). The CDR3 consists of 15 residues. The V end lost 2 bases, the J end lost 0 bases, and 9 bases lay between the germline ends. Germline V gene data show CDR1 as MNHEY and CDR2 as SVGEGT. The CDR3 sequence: CASSYTGTSTDTQYF. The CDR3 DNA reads TGTGCCAGCAGTTACACTGGGACCAGCACAGATACGCAGTATTTT.

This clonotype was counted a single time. Here the CDR3 reads CSARIARGPTGELFF. In nucleotides, the CDR3 is TGCAGTGCTAGGATAGCGAGGGGCCCCACCGGGGAGCTGTTTTTT. The chain combines TRBV20-1 with TRBJ2-2, with D perhaps matching TRBD1 or TRBD2 (5 bases each). Germline CDR1 reads DFQATT; CDR2 reads SNEGSKA (reference sequence). This CDR3 spans 15 amino acids. The V end was cut by 3 bases, the J end by 4 bases, with 15 bases between.

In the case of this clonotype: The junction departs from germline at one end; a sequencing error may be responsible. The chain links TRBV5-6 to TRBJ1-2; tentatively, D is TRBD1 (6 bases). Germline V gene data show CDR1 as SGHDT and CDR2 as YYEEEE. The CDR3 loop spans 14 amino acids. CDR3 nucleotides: TGTGCCAGCAGCTTGAGGGGGGCTGAAAGTGGCCACACCTTC. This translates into CASSLRGAESGHTF.

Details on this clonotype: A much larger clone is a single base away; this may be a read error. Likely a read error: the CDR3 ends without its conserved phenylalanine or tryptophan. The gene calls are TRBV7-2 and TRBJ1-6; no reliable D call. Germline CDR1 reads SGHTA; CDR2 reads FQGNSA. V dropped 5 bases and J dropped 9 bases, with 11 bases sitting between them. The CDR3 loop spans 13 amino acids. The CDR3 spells CASSPRQRSPLHL. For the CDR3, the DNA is TGTGCCAGCAGCCCCCGACAACGTTCACCCCTCCACTTG.

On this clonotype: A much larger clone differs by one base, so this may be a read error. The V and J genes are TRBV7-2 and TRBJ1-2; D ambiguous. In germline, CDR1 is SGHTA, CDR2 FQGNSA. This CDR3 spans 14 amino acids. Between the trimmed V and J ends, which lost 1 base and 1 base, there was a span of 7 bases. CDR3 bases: TGTGCCAGCAGCTTAGGAGCCAGTAACTATGGCTACACCTTC. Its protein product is CASSLGASNYGYTF.

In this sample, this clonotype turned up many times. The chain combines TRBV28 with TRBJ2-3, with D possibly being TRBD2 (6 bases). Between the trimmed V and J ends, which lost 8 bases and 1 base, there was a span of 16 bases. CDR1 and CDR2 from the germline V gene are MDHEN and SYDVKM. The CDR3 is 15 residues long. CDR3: CASARLASGTDTQYF. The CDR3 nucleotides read TGTGCCAGCGCACGCCTCGCTAGCGGCACAGATACGCAGTATTTT.

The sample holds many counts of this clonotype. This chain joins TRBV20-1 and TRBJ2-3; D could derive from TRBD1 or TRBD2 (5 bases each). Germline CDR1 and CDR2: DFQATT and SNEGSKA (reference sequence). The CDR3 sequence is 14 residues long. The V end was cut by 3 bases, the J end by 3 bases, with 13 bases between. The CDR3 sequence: CSARKGETTDTQYF. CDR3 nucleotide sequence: TGCAGTGCTAGGAAAGGGGAGACGACAGATACGCAGTATTTT.

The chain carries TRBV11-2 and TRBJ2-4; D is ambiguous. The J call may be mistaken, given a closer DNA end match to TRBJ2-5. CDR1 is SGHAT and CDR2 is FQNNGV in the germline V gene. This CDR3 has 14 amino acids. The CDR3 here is CASSQLLGPETQYF. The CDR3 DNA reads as TGTGCCAGCAGCCAACTATTGGGCCCAGAGACCCAGTACTTC.

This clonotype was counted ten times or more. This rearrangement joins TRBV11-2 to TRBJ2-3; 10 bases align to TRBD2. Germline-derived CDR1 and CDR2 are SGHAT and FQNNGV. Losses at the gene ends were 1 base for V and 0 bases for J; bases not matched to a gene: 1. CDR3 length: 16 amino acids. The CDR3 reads CASSLGTSGSTDTQYF. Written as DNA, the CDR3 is TGTGCCAGCAGCTTAGGGACTAGCGGAAGCACAGATACGCAGTATTTT.

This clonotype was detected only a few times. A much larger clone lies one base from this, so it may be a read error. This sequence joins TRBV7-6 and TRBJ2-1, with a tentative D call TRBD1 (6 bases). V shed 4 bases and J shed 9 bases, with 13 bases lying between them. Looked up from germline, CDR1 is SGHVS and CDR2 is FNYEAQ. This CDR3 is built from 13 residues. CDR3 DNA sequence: TGTGCCAGCAGCTCCCAAGGGGGATGTGAGCAGTTCTTC. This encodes CASSSQGGCEQFF.

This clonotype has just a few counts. The DNA of the CDR3 is TGTGCCAGCAGTGTAGGGTTCCCCGGGGAGCTGTTTTTT. As protein: CASSVGFPGELFF. This sequence joins TRBV2 and TRBJ2-2; D not certain. V was clipped by 4 bases and J by 6 bases, with 9 bases between them. There are 13 residues in the CDR3. Germline-derived CDR1 and CDR2 are SNHLY and FYNNEI. The full variable domain, in which reference TRBV2 and TRBJ2-2 provide the parts outside the CDR3, is EPEVTQTPSHQVTQMGQEVILRCVPISNHLYFYWYRQILGQKVEFLVSFYNNEISEKSEIFDDQFSVERPDGSNFTLKIRSTKLEDSAMYFCASSVGFPGELFFGEGSRLTVL.

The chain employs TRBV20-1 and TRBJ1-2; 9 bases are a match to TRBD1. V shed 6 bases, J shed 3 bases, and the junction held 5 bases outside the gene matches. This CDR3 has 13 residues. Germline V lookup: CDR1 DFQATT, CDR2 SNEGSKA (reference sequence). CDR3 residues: CSAGTGLYYGYTF. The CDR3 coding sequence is TGCAGTGCGGGGACAGGGCTCTACTATGGCTACACCTTC.

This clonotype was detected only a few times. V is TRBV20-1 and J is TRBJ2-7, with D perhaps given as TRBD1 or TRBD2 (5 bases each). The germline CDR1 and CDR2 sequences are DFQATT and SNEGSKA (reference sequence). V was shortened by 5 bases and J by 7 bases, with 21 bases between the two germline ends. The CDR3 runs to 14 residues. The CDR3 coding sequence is TGCAGTGCTTTTTCTTGGGACGGTCCTATGGAGCAGTACTTC. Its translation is CSAFSWDGPMEQYF.

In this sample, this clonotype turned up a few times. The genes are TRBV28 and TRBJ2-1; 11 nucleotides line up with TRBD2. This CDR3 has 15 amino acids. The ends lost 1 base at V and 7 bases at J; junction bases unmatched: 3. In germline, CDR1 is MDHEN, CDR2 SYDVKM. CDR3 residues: CASSLLRLAGNEQFF. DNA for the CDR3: TGTGCCAGCAGTTTATTGAGACTAGCGGGGAATGAGCAGTTCTTC.

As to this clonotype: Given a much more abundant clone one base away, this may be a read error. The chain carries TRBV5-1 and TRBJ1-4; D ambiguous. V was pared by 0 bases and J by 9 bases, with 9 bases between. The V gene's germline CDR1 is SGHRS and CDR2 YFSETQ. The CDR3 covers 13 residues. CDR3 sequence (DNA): TGCGCCAGCAGCTTGGGAGCCCGGCAAAAACTGTTTTTT. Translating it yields CASSLGARQKLFF.

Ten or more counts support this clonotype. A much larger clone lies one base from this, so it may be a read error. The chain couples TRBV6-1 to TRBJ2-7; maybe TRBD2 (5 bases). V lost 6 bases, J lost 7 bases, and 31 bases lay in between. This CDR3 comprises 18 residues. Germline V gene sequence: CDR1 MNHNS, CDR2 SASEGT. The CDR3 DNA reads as TGTGCCAGCAGACCCTACGCCTTCCGACTAACGAAGGTCGATGAGCAGTACTTC. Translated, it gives CASRPYAFRLTKVDEQYF.

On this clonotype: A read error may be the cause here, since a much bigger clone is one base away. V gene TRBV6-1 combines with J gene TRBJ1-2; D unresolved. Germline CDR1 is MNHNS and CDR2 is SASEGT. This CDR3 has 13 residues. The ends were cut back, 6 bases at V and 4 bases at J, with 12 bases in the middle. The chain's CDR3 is CASRATVVYGYTF. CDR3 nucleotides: TGTGCCAGCAGGGCTACAGTAGTCTATGGCTACACCTTC.

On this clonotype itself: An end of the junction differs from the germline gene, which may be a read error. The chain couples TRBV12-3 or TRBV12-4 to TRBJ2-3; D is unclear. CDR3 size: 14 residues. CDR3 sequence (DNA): TGTGCCAGCAGAAGCGCAGTTAGCACAGATACGGAGTATTTT. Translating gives CASRSAVSTDTEYF.